The 18 T cell receptor beta chains below all came from one sample that was sequenced in a study of CD8 T cells in Susac syndrome. Random hexamers were used to reverse transcribe an amount of about 0.5 to 1 ug RNA. TCRdb independently ran MiXCR on the immunoSEQ multiplex PCR reads; one entry per CDR3 protein. The top ten hold about 0.18% of the sample, which has around 150,000 distinct CDR3 sequences, over 90% seen once. The sequencing input was CD8+ T cells from PBMCs. The receptor set was obtained from a human donor with Susac syndrome.

V and J are TRBV20-1 and TRBJ1-4; 7 positions match TRBD1. With 3 bases clipped from V and 7 bases from J, the junction kept 8 bases outside the gene matches. This CDR3 has 14 amino acids. Looked up from germline, CDR1 is DFQATT and CDR2 is SNEGSKA (reference sequence). CDR3 nucleotide sequence: TGCAGTGCTAGTCCGTCCAGGGGGGGTGAAAAACTGTTTTTT. Translating gives CSASPSRGGEKLFF.

This clonotype was observed once. The chain recombines TRBV20-1 with TRBJ2-1; 15 positions match TRBD2. This CDR3 comprises 16 residues. Per the germline V gene, CDR1 is DFQATT and CDR2 is SNEGSKA (reference sequence). J lost 7 bases, V lost 3 bases, and 7 bases had no gene match. The CDR3 nucleotides are TGCAGTGCTAGGGGGACTAGCGGGAGGCAGGGGAATGAGCAGTTCTTC. Its protein is CSARGTSGRQGNEQFF.

J is TRBJ2-7 and V is TRBV20-1; D is undetermined. In germline, CDR1 is DFQATT, CDR2 SNEGSKA (reference sequence). V dropped 1 base and J dropped 5 bases, with 9 bases sitting between them. There are 12 residues in the CDR3. The CDR3 DNA sequence: TGCAGTGCTAGAGCCCCGGTCGACGAGCAGTACTTC. Protein product: CSARAPVDEQYF.

The J gene is TRBJ2-1, the V gene TRBV27; D is ambiguous. V lost 2 bases to trimming and J lost 4 bases, with 6 bases between them. CDR1 is MNHEY and CDR2 is SMNVEV in the germline V gene (reference sequence). There are 13 residues in the CDR3. The CDR3 here is CASSLGLYNEQFF. The CDR3, as DNA: TGTGCCAGCAGTTTAGGCCTTTACAATGAGCAGTTCTTC.

This chain links TRBV2 with TRBJ1-2; D may be TRBD1 (5 bases). Germline assignment: CDR1 SNHLY and CDR2 FYNNEI. CDR3 length equals 11 residues. V lost 5 bases to trimming and J lost 9 bases, with 10 bases between them. CDR3 sequence: CASSRGVRYTF. The CDR3 nucleotides are TGTGCCAGCAGTCGAGGGGTGCGCTACACCTTC. Supplemented by reference TRBV2 and TRBJ1-2, the full variable domain reads EPEVTQTPSHQVTQMGQEVILRCVPISNHLYFYWYRQILGQKVEFLVSFYNNEISEKSEIFDDQFSVERPDGSNFTLKIRSTKLEDSAMYFCASSRGVRYTFGSGTRLTVV.

The chain links TRBV29-1 to TRBJ2-7; the D is unclear. In germline, CDR1 is SQVTM, CDR2 ANQGSEA. The CDR3 covers 13 residues. Trimming removed 2 bases from V and 1 base from J, with 9 bases in between. The CDR3 is CSVETSKSYEQYF. The CDR3 DNA sequence: TGCAGCGTTGAAACGTCCAAATCCTACGAGCAGTACTTC.

The chain has TRBV27 and TRBJ2-1; 8 bases are shared with TRBD2. Germline values: CDR1 MNHEY, CDR2 SMNVEV (reference sequence). The ends lost 10 bases at V and 14 bases at J; junction bases unmatched: 10. The CDR3 runs to 11 residues. The CDR3 sequence is CATRSGRGEFF. The CDR3 DNA reads as TGTGCCACCCGAAGTGGGCGGGGGGAGTTCTTC.

The chain combines TRBV27 with TRBJ2-2; 7 nucleotides agree with TRBD2. V lost 5 bases, J lost 3 bases, and 3 bases stayed unmatched. Germline CDR1 MNHEY, CDR2 SMNVEV (reference sequence). The CDR3 is 14 amino acids. This CDR3 is CASSPLADTGELFF. The CDR3 region has the DNA TGTGCCAGCAGTCCCCTAGCGGACACCGGGGAGCTGTTTTTT.

The chain couples TRBV4-1 to TRBJ1-5; no firm D call. This CDR3 is 13 amino acids long. Germline V CDR1 and CDR2: MGHRA, YSYEKL. V was cut by 0 bases and J by 9 bases, with 9 bases left in between. In DNA form, the CDR3 reads TGCGCCAGCAGCCAAGATCCAGGTCCGCCCCAGCATTTT. Its protein product is CASSQDPGPPQHF.

This rearrangement joins TRBV30 to TRBJ2-2; D is possibly TRBD1 or TRBD2 (5 bases each). This CDR3 region has 14 residues. V was clipped by 4 bases and J by 6 bases, with 15 bases between them. Germline V CDR1 and CDR2: GTSNPN, SVGIG (reference sequence). The CDR3 region is CAWNGGGSPGELFF. Written as DNA, the CDR3 is TGTGCCTGGAATGGTGGGGGATCGCCCGGGGAGCTGTTTTTT. Combining the CDR3 with reference TRBV30 and TRBJ2-2 gives the whole variable domain SQTIHQWPATLVQPVGSPLSLECTVEGTSNPNLYWYRQAAGRGLQLLFYSVGIGQISSEVPQNLSASRPQDRQFILSSKKLLLSDSGFYLCAWNGGGSPGELFFGEGSRLTVL.

The genes are TRBV27 and TRBJ1-2; D is possibly TRBD1 (6 bases). The CDR3 sequence is 18 residues long. The germline V gene has CDR1 MNHEY and CDR2 SMNVEV (reference sequence). Trimming took 11 bases from V and 5 from J, leaving 33 bases between them. As DNA, the CDR3 is TGTGCCCCTCATCCGGCAGGGCATCAACCTCCAGGGGATTATGGCTACACCTTC. Protein product: CAPHPAGHQPPGDYGYTF.

The rearrangement links TRBV29-1 to TRBJ1-1, with no clear D. Trimming removed 6 bases from V and 0 bases from J, with 17 bases in between. The germline gives CDR1 SQVTM, CDR2 ANQGSEA. The CDR3 is made up of 15 amino acids. As DNA, the CDR3 is TGCAGCGTCATGAGGTTCTTGCAGGTGAACACTGAAGCTTTCTTT. It encodes CSVMRFLQVNTEAFF. The full variable domain, its missing parts supplied by reference TRBV29-1 and TRBJ1-1, is SAVISQKPSRDICQRGTSLTIQCQVDSQVTMMFWYRQQPGQSLTLIATANQGSEATYESGFVIDKFPISRPNLTFSTLTVSNMSPEDSSIYLCSVMRFLQVNTEAFFGQGTRLTVV.

This chain uses TRBV19 with TRBJ1-2; no definite D call. V lost 8 bases and J 8 bases, leaving 15 bases between the germline ends. The germline V gene has CDR1 LNHDA and CDR2 SQIVND (reference sequence). This CDR3 comprises 12 residues. CDR3 in DNA: TGTGCCAGTTCAGACCTTGTATACGGCTACACCTTC. Residues: CASSDLVYGYTF.

The V and J genes are TRBV6-5 and TRBJ2-2; possibly TRBD2 for D (7 bases). This CDR3 comprises 15 residues. Trimming removed 2 bases at V and 6 bases at J, with 13 bases between. Germline V lookup: CDR1 MNHEY, CDR2 SVGAGI. CDR3 sequence (DNA): TGTGCCAGCAGTTACGAGGGGGGGAGGGCCGGGGAGCTGTTTTTT. It encodes CASSYEGGRAGELFF.

The CDR3 loop reads CSARDWERSNEQFF. CDR3 in DNA: TGCAGTGCTAGAGATTGGGAGCGAAGCAATGAGCAGTTCTTC. The rearrangement uses TRBV20-1 and TRBJ2-1; weak D call: TRBD2 (5 bases). There are 14 residues in the CDR3. Germline assignment: CDR1 DFQATT and CDR2 SNEGSKA (reference sequence). V shed 0 bases and J shed 6 bases, with 12 bases lying between them.

The chain has TRBV4-1 and TRBJ2-1; D not resolved. Looked up from germline, CDR1 is MGHRA and CDR2 is YSYEKL. Trimming took off 0 bases at V and 5 bases at J, with 20 bases between the two ends. This CDR3 is built from 18 residues. The CDR3 here is CASSQDPYSAQSDNEQFF. CDR3 in DNA: TGCGCCAGCAGCCAAGACCCGTACAGTGCCCAATCTGACAATGAGCAGTTCTTC.

V and J are TRBV10-1 and TRBJ2-7; 9 bases map to TRBD2. The CDR3 has 14 residues. In germline, CDR1 is WNHNN, CDR2 SYGVQD (reference sequence). V trimming: 8 bases; J trimming: 3 bases; junction bases outside the gene matches: 8. The CDR3 spells CASPLAGTFYEQYF. CDR3 bases: TGCGCCAGCCCCCTAGCGGGAACCTTCTACGAGCAGTACTTC.

The genes are TRBV5-1 and TRBJ2-2, with 8 bases lining up with TRBD1. Germline assignment: CDR1 SGHRS and CDR2 YFSETQ. The CDR3 sequence is 13 residues long. The ends lost 7 bases at V and 4 bases at J; junction bases unmatched: 3. As DNA, the CDR3 is TGCGCCAGCCCGGACAGGGTCACCGGGGAGCTGTTTTTT. Protein product: CASPDRVTGELFF.